The text below deals with one TCR beta chain. Its matching antigen is unknown. CFSE-labeled sorted T cells met regulatory or mature dendritic cells for about five days. Memory T cells were CD45RO+, naive were CD45RA+, sorted by FACS. Repertoires were generated with immunoSEQ multiplex PCR, while TCRdb's copy carries only in-frame clones and drops some. The sample shows about 11,000 clones, about 81% of them seen only once. The record originates from a study of regulatory dendritic cells for organ transplantation. For the study at large: LPS was added to dendritic cell cultures on day 6. Study-level results: The authors noted considerable between-person heterogeneity in alloreactive memory CD8+ cells.

This CDR3 spans 14 amino acids. CDR1 is LNHDA and CDR2 is SQIVND in the germline V gene (reference sequence). V gave up 3 bases and J gave up 6 bases, with 14 bases separating them. Specimen: memory CD4+ T cells from blood cultured with regulatory dendritic cells. Subset indicated: CD45RO+ memory T cells. V gene TRBV19 combines with J gene TRBJ1-1, with D perhaps matching TRBD1 (5 bases). This sequence was found in a human donor in good health. CDR3 bases: TGTGCCAGTAGTATCCGGGGCTCGGGGGCTGAAGCTTTCTTT. Its translation is CASSIRGSGAEAFF.